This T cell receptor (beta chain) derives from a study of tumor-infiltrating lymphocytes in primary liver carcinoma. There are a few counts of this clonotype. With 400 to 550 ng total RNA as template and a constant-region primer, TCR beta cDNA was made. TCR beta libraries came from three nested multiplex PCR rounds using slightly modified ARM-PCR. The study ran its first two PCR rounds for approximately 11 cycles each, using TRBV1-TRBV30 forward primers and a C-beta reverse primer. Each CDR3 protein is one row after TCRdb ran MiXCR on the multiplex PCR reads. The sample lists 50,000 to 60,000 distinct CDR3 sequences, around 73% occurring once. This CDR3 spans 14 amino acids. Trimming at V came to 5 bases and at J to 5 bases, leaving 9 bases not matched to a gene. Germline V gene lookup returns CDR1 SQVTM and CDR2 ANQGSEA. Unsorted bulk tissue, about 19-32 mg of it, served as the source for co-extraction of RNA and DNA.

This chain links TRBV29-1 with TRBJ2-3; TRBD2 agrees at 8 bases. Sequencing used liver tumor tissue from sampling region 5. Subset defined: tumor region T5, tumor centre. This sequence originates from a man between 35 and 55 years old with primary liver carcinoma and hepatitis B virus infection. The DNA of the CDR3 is TGCAGCGTTTCGGGAGGGCCGGTGGGAGATACGCAGTATTTT. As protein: CSVSGGPVGDTQYF.